The 23 T cell receptor beta chains below were found in one sample sequenced in a study of PD-L1 blockade in urothelial cancer. Clones were read by immunoSEQ multiplex PCR, and TCRdb kept only the in-frame ones, dropping some. This table has about 84,000 clones, around 76% appearing once. This specimen was PBMCs, taken around atezolizumab (anti-PD-L1) treatment. These receptors were taken from a man between 65 and 80 years old with urothelial cancer.

The rearrangement uses TRBV5-1 and TRBJ1-1, with D unclear. The CDR3 is made up of 12 amino acids. Trimming took 9 bases from V and 10 from J, leaving 19 bases between them. Looked up from germline, CDR1 is SGHRS and CDR2 is YFSETQ. CDR3 nucleotides: TGCGCCACCTCCCCGGGCGGGGAAATAGCTTTCTTT. Encoded protein: CATSPGGEIAFF. The full variable domain, rest sourced from reference TRBV5-1 and TRBJ1-1, is KAGVTQTPRYLIKTRGQQVTLSCSPISGHRSVSWYQQTPGQGLQFLFEYFSETQRNKGNFPGRFSGRQFSNSRSEMNVSTLELGDSALYLCATSPGGEIAFFGQGTRLTVV.

This clone was seen once. Other DNA sequences in the sample encode the same CDR3. The V call is TRBV7-2, the J call TRBJ1-1, with TRBD1 identical over 11 bases. In germline, CDR1 is SGHTA, CDR2 FQGNSA. J gave up 5 bases and V 1 base, and 3 bases lay outside the gene matches. The CDR3 is 15 amino acids. The CDR3: CASSLGTGGTTEAFF. The CDR3 DNA sequence: TGTGCCAGCAGCTTAGGGACAGGGGGCACTACTGAAGCTTTCTTT.

This clone was detected a few times. J is TRBJ2-1 and V is TRBV7-9, with D tentatively TRBD2 (7 bases). Germline V gene sequence: CDR1 SEHNR, CDR2 FQNEAQ (reference sequence). The CDR3 has 16 amino acids. V shed 5 bases and J shed 0 bases, with 14 bases lying between them. This CDR3 is CASSPRGGASYNEQFF. CDR3 DNA sequence: TGTGCCAGCAGCCCTAGGGGGGGGGCCTCCTACAATGAGCAGTTCTTC.

V usage is TRBV7-2 and J usage is TRBJ1-5; TRBD1 aligns across 7 bases. The germline V gene encodes CDR1 SGHTA and CDR2 FQGNSA. CDR3 length: 14 residues. The ends lost 4 bases at V and 1 base at J; junction bases unmatched: 1. CDR3 protein: CASSSTGSNQPQHF. The CDR3 coding sequence is TGTGCCAGCAGCTCGACAGGGAGCAATCAGCCCCAGCATTTT.

The V and J genes are TRBV6-1 and TRBJ1-1; D gene unclear. Deletions cut 7 bases from V and 0 bases from J, with 9 bases between. Germline loops: CDR1 MNHNS, CDR2 SASEGT. This CDR3 contains 13 residues. As DNA, the CDR3 is TGTGCCAGCACCCGAGAGCTGAACACTGAAGCTTTCTTT. Amino acid sequence: CASTRELNTEAFF.

This sequence joins TRBV7-6 and TRBJ1-2, with D possibly TRBD1 on 6 matching bases. The CDR3 consists of 15 residues. The ends were cut back, 6 bases at V and 5 bases at J, with 19 bases in the middle. CDR1 is SGHVS and CDR2 is FNYEAQ in the germline V gene. CDR3 in DNA: TGTGCCAGCAGTTCAAGTACAGGGCTGGGATATGGCTACACCTTC. Translation: CASSSSTGLGYGYTF.

The rearrangement links TRBV27 to TRBJ2-5; D unresolved. CDR1 is MNHEY, CDR2 SMNVEV, per germline (reference sequence). This CDR3 region has 13 residues. V was clipped by 7 bases and J by 2 bases, with 11 bases between them. The CDR3 nucleotides read TGTGCCAGCAAGGTTAGGAGACAAGAGACCCAGTACTTC. Protein: CASKVRRQETQYF.

The V gene is TRBV19, the J gene TRBJ1-2, with TRBD1 matching over 7 bases. The CDR3 is made up of 15 amino acids. Germline trimming cut 6 bases from V and 2 bases from J; bases unmatched to any gene: 9. CDR1 and CDR2 (germline): LNHDA, SQIVND (reference sequence). Written as DNA, the CDR3 is TGTGCCAGTAGCTCCTCCTCGGACAGGAACTATGGCTACACCTTC. Amino acid sequence: CASSSSSDRNYGYTF.

The sample holds one count of this clone. J is TRBJ1-1 and V is TRBV29-1; a possible D gene is TRBD1 (5 bases). The V gene's germline CDR1 is SQVTM and CDR2 ANQGSEA. Trimming took 4 bases from V and 5 from J, leaving 14 bases between them. CDR3 size: 13 residues. The CDR3 loop reads CSVARAGGTEAFF. The CDR3 region has the DNA TGCAGCGTTGCTAGGGCGGGGGGGACTGAAGCTTTCTTT.

V is TRBV15 and J is TRBJ2-3; D is undetermined. The V and J ends lost 0 bases and 4 bases respectively, with 8 bases between them. The CDR3 spans 14 residues. Germline CDR1 LNHNV, CDR2 YYDKDF (reference sequence). The CDR3 DNA sequence: TGTGCCACCAGCAGAGATAAGGCGGCAGATACGCAGTATTTT. Residues: CATSRDKAADTQYF.

This clone was recorded a few times. Additional DNA sequences in this sample encode the identical CDR3. This rearrangement joins TRBV7-9 to TRBJ1-5; unclear D gene. Germline CDR1 is SEHNR and CDR2 is FQNEAQ (reference sequence). Trimming cost V 1 base and J 4 bases, with 8 bases left between them. This CDR3 comprises 14 residues. The DNA of the CDR3 is TGTGCCAGCAGCTTAGGCGAGGGTAATCAGCCCCAGCATTTT. Amino acid sequence: CASSLGEGNQPQHF.

V and J are TRBV27 and TRBJ1-1; unclear D gene. Germline V CDR1 and CDR2: MNHEY, SMNVEV (reference sequence). The CDR3 is 13 amino acids. Trimming removed 3 bases at V and 7 bases at J, with 12 bases between. The CDR3 protein is CASSFGRGIEAFF. The CDR3 DNA is TGTGCCAGCAGTTTCGGGAGAGGTATTGAAGCTTTCTTT.

The chain recombines TRBV5-4 with TRBJ2-3; no definite D call. Germline V gives CDR1 SGHNT, CDR2 YYREEE (reference sequence). The CDR3 sequence is 15 residues long. The ends were cut back, 0 bases at V and 0 bases at J, with 8 bases in the middle. DNA of the CDR3: TGTGCCAGCAGCTTGGTCGGTGCTAGCACAGATACGCAGTATTTT. Its translation is CASSLVGASTDTQYF.

The chain couples TRBV25-1 to TRBJ1-1; weak D call: TRBD1 (5 bases). The CDR3 runs 14 residues. Trimming removed 3 bases from V and 6 bases from J, with 14 bases in between. CDR1 is MGHDK and CDR2 is SYGVNS in the germline V gene. CDR3: CASSDPDSRPEAFF. The CDR3 coding sequence is TGTGCCAGCAGTGACCCCGACAGCCGTCCTGAAGCTTTCTTT.

The chain is built from TRBV5-4 and TRBJ2-2, with D possibly TRBD1 on 6 matching bases. Germline loops: CDR1 SGHNT, CDR2 YYREEE (reference sequence). The CDR3 runs 16 residues. Trimming left V 0 bases short and J 5 bases short, with 14 bases between. Here the CDR3 reads CASSLEGGRVTGELFF. Here the CDR3 DNA reads TGTGCCAGCAGCTTGGAAGGGGGAAGGGTGACCGGGGAGCTGTTTTTT. Full variable domain (rest looked up from reference TRBV5-4 and TRBJ2-2): ETGVTQSPTHLIKTRGQQVTLRCSSQSGHNTVSWYQQALGQGPQFIFQYYREEENGRGNFPPRFSGLQFPNYSSELNVNALELDDSALYLCASSLEGGRVTGELFFGEGSRLTVL.

This clone has a single count. This chain joins TRBV7-6 and TRBJ2-7; TRBD1 might be the D (6 bases). The CDR3 is made up of 15 amino acids. Trimming took 5 bases from V and 3 from J, leaving 17 bases between them. Germline V gene sequence: CDR1 SGHVS, CDR2 FNYEAQ. The CDR3 spells CASSPSGQGLYEQYF. The CDR3 bases are TGTGCCAGCAGCCCCAGTGGCCAGGGGCTCTACGAGCAGTACTTC.

As regards this clone: The same CDR3 arises from other DNA sequences in this sample as well. The chain's CDR3 is CASSLSAGVYEQYF. The CDR3 region has the DNA TGTGCCAGCAGTTTATCTGCCGGGGTCTACGAGCAGTACTTC. The chain is built from TRBV27 and TRBJ2-7; D possibly corresponds to TRBD2 (5 bases). Between the trimmed V and J ends, which lost 0 bases and 3 bases, there was a span of 9 bases. Per the germline V gene, CDR1 is MNHEY and CDR2 is SMNVEV (reference sequence). This CDR3 has 14 amino acids.

This chain uses TRBV6-5 with TRBJ1-2; possibly TRBD1 for D (5 bases). Per germline, CDR1 MNHEY and CDR2 SVGAGI. V gave up 7 bases and J gave up 2 bases, with 17 bases separating them. This CDR3 is built from 15 residues. Here the CDR3 reads CASMPLGGKNYGYTF. The CDR3, as DNA: TGTGCCAGCATGCCCCTGGGGGGAAAGAACTATGGCTACACCTTC.

V is TRBV5-5 and J is TRBJ1-1, with TRBD1 as a possible D gene (6 bases). Per the germline V gene, CDR1 is SGHKS and CDR2 is YYEKEE (reference sequence). This CDR3 region has 16 residues. Trimming took 0 bases from V and 8 from J, leaving 20 bases between them. The CDR3: CASSLGQVLEVREAFF. The CDR3, as DNA: TGTGCCAGCAGCTTGGGACAGGTTTTAGAGGTACGGGAAGCTTTCTTT. The variable domain in full, completed from reference TRBV5-5 and TRBJ1-1, reads DAGVTQSPTHLIKTRGQQVTLRCSPISGHKSVSWYQQVLGQGPQFIFQYYEKEERGRGNFPDRFSARQFPNYSSELNVNALLLGDSALYLCASSLGQVLEVREAFFGQGTRLTVV.

This clone was seen only a few times. This chain connects TRBV4-2 to TRBJ1-2; D remains unclear. CDR1 is LGHNA, CDR2 YNFKEQ, per germline. This CDR3 region has 15 residues. Deletions cut 3 bases from V and 2 bases from J, with 13 bases between. DNA for the CDR3: TGTGCCAGCAGCCAGCAGTCGTCAGGCAACTATGGCTACACCTTC. Translation gives CASSQQSSGNYGYTF.

Notes on this clone: Relative to the germline gene, one junction end is altered; a read error may explain this. V gene TRBV7-7 combines with J gene TRBJ2-5, with 10 nucleotides matching TRBD1. The germline gives CDR1 SSHAT, CDR2 FNYEAQ (reference sequence). The CDR3 runs to 15 residues. DNA of the CDR3: TGTGCTAGCAGTGGCGGGACAGGGGATCGAGAGACCCAGTACTTC. This sequence encodes CASSGGTGDRETQYF.

The rearrangement links TRBV13 to TRBJ2-7, with TRBD1 as a possible D gene (6 bases). Germline CDR1 and CDR2: PRHDT and FYEKMQ (reference sequence). The CDR3 length is 14 residues. Trimming stripped 0 bases from V and 5 bases from J, with 11 bases between. Here the CDR3 reads CASSLGRGSDEQYF. The DNA of the CDR3 is TGTGCCAGCAGCTTAGGCAGGGGCAGTGACGAGCAGTACTTC.

This chain connects TRBV5-1 to TRBJ2-2; D remains unclear. Germline-derived CDR1 and CDR2 are SGHRS and YFSETQ. The CDR3 contains 13 residues. Deletions cut 0 bases from V and 3 bases from J, with 3 bases between. CDR3 DNA sequence: TGCGCCAGCAGCTTGGCTTACACCGGGGAGCTGTTTTTT. Amino acids: CASSLAYTGELFF.